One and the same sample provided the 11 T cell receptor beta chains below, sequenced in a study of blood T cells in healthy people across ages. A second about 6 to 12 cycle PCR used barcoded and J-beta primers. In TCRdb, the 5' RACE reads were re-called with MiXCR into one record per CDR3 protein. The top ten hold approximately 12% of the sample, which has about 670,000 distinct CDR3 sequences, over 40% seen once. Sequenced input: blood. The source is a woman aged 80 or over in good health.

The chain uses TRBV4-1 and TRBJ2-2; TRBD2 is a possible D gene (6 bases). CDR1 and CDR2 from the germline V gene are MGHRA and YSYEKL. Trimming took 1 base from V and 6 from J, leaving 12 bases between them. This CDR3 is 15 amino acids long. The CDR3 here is CASSQAPTSPGELFF. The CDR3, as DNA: TGCGCCAGCAGCCAAGCACCTACTAGCCCCGGGGAGCTGTTTTTT.

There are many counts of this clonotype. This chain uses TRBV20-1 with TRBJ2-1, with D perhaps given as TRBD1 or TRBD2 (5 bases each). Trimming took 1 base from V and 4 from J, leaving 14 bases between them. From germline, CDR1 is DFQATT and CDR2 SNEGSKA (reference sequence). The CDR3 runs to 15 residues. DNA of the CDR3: TGCAGTGCTAGAGGCATGAGGGGCCGGTACAATGAGCAGTTCTTC. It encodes CSARGMRGRYNEQFF.

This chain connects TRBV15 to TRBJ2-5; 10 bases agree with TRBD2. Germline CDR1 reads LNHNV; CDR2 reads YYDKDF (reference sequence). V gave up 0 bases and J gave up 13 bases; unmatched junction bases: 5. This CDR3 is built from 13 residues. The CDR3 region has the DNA TGTGCCACCAGCAGAGAACTAGCGGGGCTCCTGTACTTC. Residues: CATSRELAGLLYF.

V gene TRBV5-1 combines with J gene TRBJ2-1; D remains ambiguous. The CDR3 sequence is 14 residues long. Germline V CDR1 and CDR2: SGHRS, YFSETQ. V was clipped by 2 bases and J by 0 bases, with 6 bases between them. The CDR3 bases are TGCGCCAGCAGCTTCCATAGCTCCTACAATGAGCAGTTCTTC. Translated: CASSFHSSYNEQFF. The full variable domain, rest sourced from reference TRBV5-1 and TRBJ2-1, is KAGVTQTPRYLIKTRGQQVTLSCSPISGHRSVSWYQQTPGQGLQFLFEYFSETQRNKGNFPGRFSGRQFSNSRSEMNVSTLELGDSALYLCASSFHSSYNEQFFGPGTRLTVL.

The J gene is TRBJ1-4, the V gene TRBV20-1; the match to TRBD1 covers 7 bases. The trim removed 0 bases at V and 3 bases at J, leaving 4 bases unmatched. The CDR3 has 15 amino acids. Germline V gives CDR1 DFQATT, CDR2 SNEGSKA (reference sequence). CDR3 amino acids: CSARDVGTANEKLFF. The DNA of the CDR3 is TGCAGTGCTAGAGATGTTGGGACAGCTAATGAAAAACTGTTTTTT.

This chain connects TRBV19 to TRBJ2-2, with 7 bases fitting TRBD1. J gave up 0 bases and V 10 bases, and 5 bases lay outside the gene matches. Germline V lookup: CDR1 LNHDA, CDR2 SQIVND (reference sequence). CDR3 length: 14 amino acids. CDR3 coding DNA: TGTGCCACTCAACAGGGGTCGAACACCGGGGAGCTGTTTTTT. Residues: CATQQGSNTGELFF. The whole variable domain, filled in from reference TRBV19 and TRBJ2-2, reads DGGITQSPKYLFRKEGQNVTLSCEQNLNHDAMYWYRQDPGQGLRLIYYSQIVNDFQKGDIAEGYSVSREKKESFPLTVTSAQKNPTAFYLCATQQGSNTGELFFGEGSRLTVL.

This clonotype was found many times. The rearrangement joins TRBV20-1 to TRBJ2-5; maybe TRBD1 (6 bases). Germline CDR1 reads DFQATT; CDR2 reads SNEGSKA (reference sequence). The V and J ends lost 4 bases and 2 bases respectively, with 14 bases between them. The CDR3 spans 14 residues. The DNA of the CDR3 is TGCAGTGCTACCCCCGGGACAACGCAAGAGACCCAGTACTTC. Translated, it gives CSATPGTTQETQYF.

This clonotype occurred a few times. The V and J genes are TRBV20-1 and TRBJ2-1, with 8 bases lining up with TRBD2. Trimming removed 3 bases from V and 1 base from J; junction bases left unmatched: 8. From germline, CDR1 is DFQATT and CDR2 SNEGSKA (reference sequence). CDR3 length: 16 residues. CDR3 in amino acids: CSARVASGRSYNEQFF. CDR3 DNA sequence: TGCAGTGCTAGGGTGGCTAGCGGGCGGTCCTACAATGAGCAGTTCTTC.

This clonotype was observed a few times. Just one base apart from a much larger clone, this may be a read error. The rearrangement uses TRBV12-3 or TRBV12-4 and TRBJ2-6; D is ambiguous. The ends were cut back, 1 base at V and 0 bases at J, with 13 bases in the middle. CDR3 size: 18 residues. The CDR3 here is CASSLVGCTHSGANVLTF. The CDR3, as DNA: TGTGCCAGCAGTTTAGTGGGGTGCACCCACTCTGGGGCCAACGTCCTGACTTTC.

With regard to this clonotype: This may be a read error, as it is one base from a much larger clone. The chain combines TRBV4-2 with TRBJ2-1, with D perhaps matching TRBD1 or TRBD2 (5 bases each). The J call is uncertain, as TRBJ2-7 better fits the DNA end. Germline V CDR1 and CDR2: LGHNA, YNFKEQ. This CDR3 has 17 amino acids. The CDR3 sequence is CASSQDPTGTTYNEQYF. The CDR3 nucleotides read TGTGCCAGCAGCCAAGATCCCACGGGGACCACCTACAATGAGCAGTACTTC.

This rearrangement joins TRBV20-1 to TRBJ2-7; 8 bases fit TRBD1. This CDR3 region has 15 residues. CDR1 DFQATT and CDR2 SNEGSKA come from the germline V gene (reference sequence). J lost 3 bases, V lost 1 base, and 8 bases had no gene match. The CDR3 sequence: CSARAGIQGDYEQYF. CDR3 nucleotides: TGCAGTGCTAGAGCGGGTATACAGGGGGACTACGAGCAGTACTTC.